The 15 T cell receptor beta chains given below trace back to one sample, sequenced in a study of CD8 T cells in ankylosing spondylitis. TCRdb reprocessed the 5' RACE reads via MiXCR and lists one record per CDR3 protein. The table lists some 130,000 distinct CDR3 sequences, around 9.7% of them singletons. Sequencing used blood, either unsorted or a sorted T cell fraction (not recorded which). These receptors came from a male donor with ankylosing spondylitis or in good health (not recorded which).

This clonotype was detected only a few times. This chain joins TRBV19 and TRBJ2-3; D is unresolved. Germline loops: CDR1 LNHDA, CDR2 SQIVND (reference sequence). V shed 5 bases and J shed 4 bases, with 19 bases lying between them. CDR3 length: 16 residues. CDR3 DNA sequence: TGTGCCAGTAGTCCCGGACGGAGCCTTAAGGCAGATACGCAGTATTTT. The encoded protein is CASSPGRSLKADTQYF.

This chain joins TRBV19 and TRBJ1-1; 9 nucleotides match TRBD1. The CDR3 runs to 17 residues. CDR1 LNHDA and CDR2 SQIVND come from the germline V gene (reference sequence). J gave up 3 bases and V 3 bases, and 11 bases lay outside the gene matches. The CDR3 nucleotides read TGTGCCAGTAGTATGGCCGGGACAGGGCGTTTCGACACTGAAGCTTTCTTT. This sequence encodes CASSMAGTGRFDTEAFF.

Of note for this clonotype: A much larger clonotype is one base distant, so this may be a read error. V is TRBV4-3 and J is TRBJ2-3, with TRBD2 matching over 10 bases. Germline assignment: CDR1 LGHNA and CDR2 YSLEER. The CDR3 runs 18 residues. Here the CDR3 DNA reads TGCGCCAGCAGCCAAGAATGGAGGCTAGCGGGAGTGGCAGATCCGCAGTATTTT. Translation gives CASSQEWRLAGVADPQYF.

This clonotype was recorded at least ten times. The chain employs TRBV5-1 and TRBJ2-7; 11 bases agree with TRBD2. V trimming: 4 bases; J trimming: 3 bases; junction bases outside the gene matches: 3. This CDR3 contains 14 residues. Germline lookup yields CDR1 SGHRS and CDR2 YFSETQ. DNA of the CDR3: TGCGCCAGCAGCGAGGGGACTAGCGGCTACGAGCAGTACTTC. Translating gives CASSEGTSGYEQYF.

This clonotype was recorded many times. V usage is TRBV15 and J usage is TRBJ2-3, with 10 positions matching TRBD2. CDR1 LNHNV and CDR2 YYDKDF come from the germline V gene (reference sequence). V lost 0 bases to trimming and J lost 2 bases; unmatched junction nucleotides: 5. There are 17 residues in the CDR3. CDR3 region: CATSRDPLAGVTDTQYF. In DNA, the CDR3 is TGTGCCACCAGCAGAGATCCGCTAGCGGGAGTCACAGATACGCAGTATTTT.

This clonotype was seen at least ten times. This chain connects TRBV7-9 to TRBJ2-5, with a weak D call TRBD2 (5 bases). The CDR3 runs 13 residues. Germline V CDR1 and CDR2: SEHNR, FQNEAQ (reference sequence). Trimming shortened V by 1 base and J by 5 bases, and 8 bases separated the two germline ends. DNA for the CDR3: TGTGCCAGCAGCTTAGTACTAGGGGAGACCCAGTACTTC. This codes for CASSLVLGETQYF.

This chain links TRBV12-3 or TRBV12-4 with TRBJ2-7; D unresolved. The CDR3 covers 13 residues. V was trimmed by 0 bases and J by 3 bases, leaving 6 bases between them. The CDR3 reads CASSLASNYEQYF. The CDR3 DNA is TGTGCCAGCAGTTTAGCGTCTAACTACGAGCAGTACTTC.

This clonotype was seen at least ten times. CDR3 amino acids: CASSPSTSGLFPDTQYF. Here the CDR3 DNA reads TGCGCCAGCAGCCCTTCGACTAGCGGGTTGTTTCCAGATACGCAGTATTTT. V is TRBV5-1 and J is TRBJ2-3; the match to TRBD2 covers 10 bases. This CDR3 comprises 17 residues. J was trimmed by 4 bases and V by 4 bases; bases with no gene match: 12. CDR1 is SGHRS and CDR2 is YFSETQ in the germline V gene.

The V call is TRBV20-1, the J call TRBJ2-7, with a weak D call TRBD2 (6 bases). Trimming cost V 2 bases and J 6 bases, with 17 bases left between them. Germline-derived CDR1 and CDR2 are DFQATT and SNEGSKA (reference sequence). The CDR3 contains 14 residues. The CDR3 region has the DNA TGCAGTGCTAGATCCGGGGGAGGTTCGTCCGAGCAGTACTTC. It is translated as CSARSGGGSSEQYF.

At least ten counts were recorded for this clonotype. The V call is TRBV5-5, the J call TRBJ1-1, with D possibly TRBD1 on 5 matching bases. CDR1 and CDR2 (germline): SGHKS, YYEKEE (reference sequence). V was clipped by 4 bases and J by 4 bases, with 11 bases between them. This CDR3 has 13 amino acids. Here the CDR3 reads CASSLPGATEAFF. CDR3 in DNA: TGTGCCAGCAGCCTTCCCGGGGCCACTGAAGCTTTCTTT.

This clonotype was seen a handful of times. The CDR3 bases are TGTGCCAGCAGCTTGTCAACTAGCGGGAGTCCAGGAAACACCGGGGAGCTGTTTTTT. It yields the protein CASSLSTSGSPGNTGELFF. The gene calls are TRBV5-6 and TRBJ2-2; the match to TRBD2 covers 11 bases. CDR1 is SGHDT and CDR2 is YYEEEE in the germline V gene. V was pared by 1 base and J by 2 bases, with 10 bases of the junction left unmatched. This CDR3 has 19 residues.

This clonotype was picked up many times. Relative to the germline gene, one junction end is altered; a read error may explain this. The V call is TRBV20-1, the J call TRBJ1-4, with TRBD1 as a possible D gene (6 bases). Germline V gives CDR1 DFQATT, CDR2 SNEGSKA (reference sequence). CDR3 length: 13 amino acids. DNA of the CDR3: TGCAGTGCCAGAGGGGGGAAAAATGAAAAACTGTTTTTT. The encoded protein is CSARGGKNEKLFF.

This clonotype was observed many times. V is TRBV28 and J is TRBJ2-7; D is possibly TRBD1 (6 bases). Germline CDR1 is MDHEN and CDR2 is SYDVKM. Trimming took off 5 bases at V and 5 bases at J, with 16 bases between the two ends. The CDR3 runs to 14 residues. DNA of the CDR3: TGTGCCAGCAGTCCCCCGGACAGTTTCAACGAGCAGTACTTC. Its protein product is CASSPPDSFNEQYF.

This clonotype was counted many times. This chain joins TRBV28 and TRBJ1-4, with D maybe TRBD1 (5 bases). The CDR3 totals 11 residues. Germline V gene data show CDR1 as MDHEN and CDR2 as SYDVKM. V lost 3 bases and J 14 bases, leaving 10 bases between the germline ends. The CDR3 protein is CASSFSGTLFF. CDR3 nucleotide sequence: TGTGCCAGCAGTTTTAGTGGGACCCTGTTTTTT.

This clonotype was counted between two and nine times. The chain carries TRBV12-3 or TRBV12-4 and TRBJ2-1, with D maybe TRBD1 (5 bases). The length of the CDR3 is 14 residues. Trimming left V 4 bases short and J 9 bases short, with 16 bases between. CDR3 sequence: CASSSDDGAPEQFF. The CDR3 DNA reads TGTGCCAGCAGTTCCGACGATGGGGCACCTGAGCAGTTCTTC.